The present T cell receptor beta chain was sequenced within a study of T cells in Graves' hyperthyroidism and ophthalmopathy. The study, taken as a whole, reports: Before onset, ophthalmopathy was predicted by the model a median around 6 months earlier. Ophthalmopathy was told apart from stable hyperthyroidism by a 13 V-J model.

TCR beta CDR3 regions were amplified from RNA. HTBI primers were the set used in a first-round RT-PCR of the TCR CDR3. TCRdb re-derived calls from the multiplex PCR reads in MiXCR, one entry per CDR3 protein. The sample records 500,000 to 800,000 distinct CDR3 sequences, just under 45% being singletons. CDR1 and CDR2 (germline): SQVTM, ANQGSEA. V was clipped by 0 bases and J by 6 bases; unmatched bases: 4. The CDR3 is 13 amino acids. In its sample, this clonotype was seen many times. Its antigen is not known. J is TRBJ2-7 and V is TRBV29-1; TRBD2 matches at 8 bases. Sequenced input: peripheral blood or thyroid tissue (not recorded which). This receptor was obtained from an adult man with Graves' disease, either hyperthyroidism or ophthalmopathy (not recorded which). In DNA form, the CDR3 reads TGCAGCGTTGAAGATCGCGGGAGGCCCGAGCAGTACTTC. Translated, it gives CSVEDRGRPEQYF.